This T cell receptor beta chain came from a study of T cell changes during pregnancy in multiple sclerosis. This clone was observed once. Clones were sequenced by immunoSEQ multiplex PCR, and TCRdb holds only the in-frame ones, with some missing. This sample carries 55,000 to 70,000 clones, more than 75% of them seen once, and the ten largest clones take less than 1.5%. This TCR derives from a female donor in good health, enrolled as a control in a pregnancy study. Specimen: peripheral blood, collected in the third trimester of pregnancy.

This chain's CDR3 is CASSPGQGFSGNTIYF. CDR3 DNA: TGTGCCAGCTCGCCGGGACAGGGTTTCTCTGGAAACACCATATATTTT. This chain links TRBV18 with TRBJ1-3, with 9 bases aligning to TRBD1. Trimming at V came to 6 bases and at J to 0 bases, leaving 6 bases not matched to a gene. This CDR3 is 16 amino acids long. Germline CDR1 reads KGHSH; CDR2 reads LQKENI.